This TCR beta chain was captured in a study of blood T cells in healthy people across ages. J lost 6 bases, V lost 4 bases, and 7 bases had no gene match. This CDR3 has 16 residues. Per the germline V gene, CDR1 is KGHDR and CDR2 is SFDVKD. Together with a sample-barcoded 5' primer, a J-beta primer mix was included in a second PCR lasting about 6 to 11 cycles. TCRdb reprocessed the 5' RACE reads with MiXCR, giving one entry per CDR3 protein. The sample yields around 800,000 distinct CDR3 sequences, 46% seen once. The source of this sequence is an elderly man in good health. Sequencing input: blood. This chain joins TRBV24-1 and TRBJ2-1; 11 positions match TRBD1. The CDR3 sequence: CATSDRGQGGINEQFF. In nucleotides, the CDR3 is TGTGCCACCAGTGACCGGGGACAGGGGGGGATCAATGAGCAGTTCTTC.